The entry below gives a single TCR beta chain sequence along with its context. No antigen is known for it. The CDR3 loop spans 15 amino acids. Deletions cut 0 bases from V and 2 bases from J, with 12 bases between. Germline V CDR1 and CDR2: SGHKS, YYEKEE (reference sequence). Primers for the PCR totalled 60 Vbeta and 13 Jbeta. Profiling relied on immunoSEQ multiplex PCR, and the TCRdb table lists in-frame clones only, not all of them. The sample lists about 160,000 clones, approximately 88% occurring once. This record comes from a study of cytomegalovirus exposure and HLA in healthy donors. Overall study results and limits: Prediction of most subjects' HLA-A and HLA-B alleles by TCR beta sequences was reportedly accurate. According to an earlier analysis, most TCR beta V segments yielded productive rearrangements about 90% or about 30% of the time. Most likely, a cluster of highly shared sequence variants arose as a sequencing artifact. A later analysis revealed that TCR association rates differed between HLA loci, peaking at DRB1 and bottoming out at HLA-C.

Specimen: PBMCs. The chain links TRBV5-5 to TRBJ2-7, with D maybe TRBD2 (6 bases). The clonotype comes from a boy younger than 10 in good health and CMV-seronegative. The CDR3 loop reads CASSLGAGYPYEQYF. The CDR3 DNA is TGTGCCAGCAGCTTGGGAGCGGGCTACCCCTACGAGCAGTACTTC.